Listed below are T cell receptor beta chains from one sample, sequenced in a study of blood T cells in healthy people across ages. TCRdb re-derived calls from the 5' RACE reads in MiXCR, one entry per CDR3 protein. The sample yields a few hundred thousand distinct CDR3 sequences, roughly 26% seen once. Sequencing was carried out using blood. The receptors shown here come from a woman aged 70-85 years in good health. Each CDR3 is given with its conserved first and last residue. A D gene is named only where the DNA matches it firmly. Size tells how often a clone was seen (once, few, many) or the class of an expanded clone, and some rows leave it out.

V	D	J	size	CDR3	DNA
TRBV6-5	-	TRBJ1-1	-	CASSYRWQGMNTEAFF	TGTGCCAGCAGTTACCGCTGGCAGGGGATGAACACTGAAGCTTTCTTT
TRBV28	-	TRBJ2-7	-	CASQPSGSVGEQYF	TGTGCCAGCCAACCTTCGGGGAGCGTTGGAGAGCAGTACTTC
TRBV6-5	TRBD1	TRBJ2-7	few	CASKPTGGSSDEQYF	TGTGCCAGCAAGCCTACAGGGGGCAGTTCGGACGAGCAGTACTTC
TRBV3-1	-	TRBJ1-1	-	CASSLLTTEAFF	TGTGCCAGCAGCCTGTTGACTACTGAAGCTTTCTTT
TRBV6-5	-	TRBJ2-2	-	CASSSDGLGELFF	TGTGCCAGCAGTTCAGACGGACTCGGGGAGCTGTTTTTT
TRBV28	-	TRBJ2-1	-	CASSLSGIYNEQFF	TGTGCCAGCAGTTTAAGCGGAATCTACAATGAGCAGTTCTTC
TRBV7-3	TRBD1	TRBJ2-1	-	CAGSPGTATKQFF	TGTGCCGGCAGCCCTGGGACAGCGACGAAGCAGTTCTTC
TRBV20-1	-	TRBJ2-7	few	CSSIRDSRYYEQYF	TGCAGTTCGATCCGGGACTCGCGGTACTACGAGCAGTACTTC
TRBV5-8	TRBD1	TRBJ2-3	few	CASSLGHRGLGDTQYF	TGTGCCAGCAGCTTGGGCCACAGGGGGCTGGGGGATACGCAGTATTTT
TRBV14	TRBD1	TRBJ2-6	-	CASSLQRQGGIAGANVLTF	TGTGCCAGCAGCTTACAACGACAGGGGGGAATTGCCGGGGCCAACGTCCTGACTTTC
TRBV11-2	-	TRBJ1-5	few	CASSLGRDRGQPQHF	TGTGCCAGCAGCTTAGGCAGGGACCGGGGTCAGCCCCAGCATTTT
TRBV9	TRBD2	TRBJ2-1	few	CASSTHGTSGYNEQFF	TGTGCCAGCAGCACCCACGGGACTAGCGGCTACAATGAGCAGTTCTTC
TRBV24-1	-	TRBJ2-3	-	CATSDTVTGLDTQYF	TGTGCCACCAGTGATACGGTAACAGGACTAGATACGCAGTATTTT
TRBV6-6	-	TRBJ1-3	-	CASSYDSDGNTIYF	TGTGCCAGCAGTTACGACTCTGACGGAAACACCATATATTTT
TRBV20-1	-	TRBJ2-5	-	CSARRQGGTQYF	TGCAGTGCTAGAAGGCAGGGTGGGACCCAGTACTTC
TRBV4-1	-	TRBJ2-4	many	CASSQVGGAKNIQYF	TGCGCCAGCAGCCAAGTTGGGGGAGCCAAAAACATTCAGTACTTC
TRBV20-1	TRBD1	TRBJ2-1	-	CSAERPGTGRNEQFF	TGCAGTGCCGAACGCCCCGGGACAGGACGAAATGAGCAGTTCTTC
TRBV3-1	-	TRBJ1-2	few	CANSQDSMAAYGYTF	TGTGCCAACAGCCAAGACTCGATGGCAGCTTATGGCTACACCTTC
TRBV9	-	TRBJ2-5	-	CAGSVARDFQETQYF	TGTGCCGGCAGCGTAGCTCGAGACTTCCAAGAGACCCAGTACTTC
TRBV28	-	TRBJ2-3	-	CASDSTDTQYF	TGTGCCAGCGACAGCACAGATACGCAGTATTTT
TRBV28	TRBD1	TRBJ2-3	-	CASSSWTGERDPDTQYF	TGTGCCAGCAGTTCGTGGACAGGGGAACGGGACCCAGATACGCAGTATTTT
TRBV28	TRBD1	TRBJ2-4	few	CASSSKGAKAKNIQYF	TGTGCCAGCTCATCAAAGGGGGCGAAGGCCAAAAACATTCAGTACTTC
TRBV7-2	TRBD2	TRBJ2-5	few	CASSLLRLAGETQYF	TGTGCCAGCAGCCTCCTCCGACTAGCGGGAGAGACCCAGTACTTC
TRBV24-1	TRBD1	TRBJ2-5	-	CATSDPGQGETQYF	TGTGCCACCAGTGACCCGGGACAGGGGGAGACCCAGTACTTC
TRBV28	TRBD1	TRBJ1-4	few	CASSRNRGTREGEKLFF	TGTGCCAGCAGCCGAAACAGGGGGACCCGGGAGGGGGAAAAGCTGTTTTTT
TRBV29-1	TRBD2	TRBJ2-3	few	CSVMTSSTDTQYF	TGCAGCGTAATGACTAGCTCCACAGATACGCAGTATTTT
TRBV29-1	-	TRBJ2-1	few	CSDGRWNNEQFF	TGCAGCGATGGGCGGTGGAACAATGAGCAGTTCTTC
TRBV20-1	TRBD1	TRBJ2-7	few	CSASATGREQYF	TGCAGTGCTAGCGCGACAGGGCGCGAGCAGTACTTC
TRBV29-1	TRBD1	TRBJ2-5	-	CSVRPTGVKTQYF	TGCAGCGTACGACCGACAGGGGTAAAGACCCAGTACTTC
TRBV9	-	TRBJ2-3	-	CASSLPRELDTQYF	TGTGCCAGCAGCTTACCCCGAGAGTTAGATACGCAGTATTTT
TRBV19	-	TRBJ1-4	few	CASSTPWTREKLFF	TGTGCCAGTAGCACGCCCTGGACGCGTGAAAAACTGTTTTTT
TRBV25-1	TRBD1	TRBJ2-5	-	CASSADRELYQETQYF	TGTGCCAGCAGTGCGGACAGGGAGCTCTACCAAGAGACCCAGTACTTC
TRBV5-1	-	TRBJ2-2	-	CASSYKGTGELFF	TGCGCCAGCAGCTATAAGGGGACCGGGGAGCTGTTTTTT